Each of the 26 T cell receptor beta chains below was sequenced from the same sample in a study of T cell responses to AZD1222 COVID-19 vaccine. Repertoires were generated with immunoSEQ multiplex PCR, while TCRdb's copy carries only in-frame clones and drops some. The repertoire includes 90,000 to 130,000 clones, around 85% of them detected once, and about 4.5% sits in the top ten. Source: peripheral blood, taken on day 0 of AZD1222 vaccination. The source of these receptors is an adult in good health.

This rearrangement joins TRBV3-1 (or the pseudogene TRBV3-2) to TRBJ1-1; D unclear. The CDR3 extends over 12 amino acids. Trimming took 4 bases from V and 2 from J, leaving 5 bases between them. Germline V gene sequence: CDR1 LGHDT, CDR2 YNNKEL (reference sequence). This chain's CDR3 is CASSRTNTEAFF. CDR3 nucleotide sequence: TGTGCCAGCAGCCGAACTAACACTGAAGCTTTCTTT.

The chain combines TRBV30 with TRBJ1-6, with unresolved D. V was shortened by 7 bases and J by 4 bases, with 11 bases between the two germline ends. The CDR3 extends over 13 amino acids. Germline CDR1 is GTSNPN and CDR2 is SVGIG (reference sequence). CDR3 nucleotides: TGTGCCTTCGGCAGGCCGTATAATTCACCCCTCCACTTT. This translates into CAFGRPYNSPLHF.

V usage is TRBV5-1 and J usage is TRBJ1-6, with D perhaps matching TRBD1 (6 bases). Germline V CDR1 and CDR2: SGHRS, YFSETQ. Trimming stripped 3 bases from V and 6 bases from J, with 10 bases between. This CDR3 is built from 14 residues. The chain's CDR3 is CASSSDSANSPLHF. DNA for the CDR3: TGCGCCAGCAGCTCGGACAGCGCTAATTCACCCCTCCACTTT.

This sequence joins TRBV28 and TRBJ1-6; 7 positions match TRBD1. With V trimmed by 3 bases and J by 6 bases, 2 bases remained unmatched. This CDR3 has 14 amino acids. Germline V gene lookup returns CDR1 MDHEN and CDR2 SYDVKM. CDR3 amino acids: CASSFGTANSPLHF. The DNA for the CDR3 is TGTGCCAGCAGTTTTGGGACAGCTAATTCACCCCTCCACTTT.

This sequence joins TRBV29-1 and TRBJ2-1; D uncertain. This CDR3 is built from 15 residues. In germline, CDR1 is SQVTM, CDR2 ANQGSEA. The germline V and J ends were trimmed by 8 bases and 0 bases, with 17 bases remaining between them. CDR3 nucleotide sequence: TGCAGCTGCAAAGAAGGGCAGACCTCCTACAATGAGCAGTTCTTC. Residues: CSCKEGQTSYNEQFF.

The rearrangement joins TRBV23-1 to TRBJ1-2, with 8 bases matching TRBD1. TRBV23-1 is recorded as an ORF, its role being uncertain. Trimming removed 3 bases from V and 1 base from J; junction bases left unmatched: 7. The CDR3 is 16 amino acids. For the CDR3, the DNA is TGCGCCAGCAGTCACCCGGCGACAGGGGATAACTATGGCTACACCTTC. Translating it yields CASSHPATGDNYGYTF.

In DNA form, the CDR3 reads TGCGCCAGCAGCCAAGACCCAGATAGCAATCAGCCCCAGCATTTT. Translating gives CASSQDPDSNQPQHF. This sequence joins TRBV4-3 and TRBJ1-5, with D unresolved. V lost 0 bases and J 0 bases, leaving 6 bases between the germline ends. This CDR3 contains 15 residues. Germline CDR1 LGHNA, CDR2 YSLEER.

This clone was detected only once. CDR3 DNA sequence: TGTGCCAGCAGCTCCGGACAGACCTCTCCTTTCTTT. Its protein product is CASSSGQTSPFF. This sequence joins TRBV6-5 and TRBJ1-1; maybe TRBD1 (6 bases). Germline V CDR1 and CDR2: MNHEY, SVGAGI. V was cut by 6 bases and J by 12 bases, with 17 bases left in between. The CDR3 runs to 12 residues.

The CDR3 protein is CASSPDTLYGYTF. CDR3 DNA sequence: TGTGCCAGCAGTCCGGACACCCTGTATGGCTACACCTTC. J is TRBJ1-2 and V is TRBV28, with D maybe TRBD1 (5 bases). The CDR3 length is 13 residues. Deletions cut 5 bases from V and 5 bases from J, with 12 bases between. CDR1 is MDHEN, CDR2 SYDVKM, per germline.

The chain recombines TRBV7-2 with TRBJ1-2; D unclear. Trimming took 1 base from V and 2 from J, leaving 11 bases between them. CDR1 is SGHTA and CDR2 is FQGNSA in the germline V gene. This CDR3 contains 15 residues. CDR3 nucleotides: TGTGCCAGCAGCTTAGATGGGGTCCCCAACTATGGCTACACCTTC. As protein: CASSLDGVPNYGYTF.

The V and J genes are TRBV5-1 and TRBJ2-7; 11 bases line up with TRBD1. The length of the CDR3 is 14 residues. With V trimmed by 4 bases and J by 3 bases, 3 bases remained unmatched. Germline loops: CDR1 SGHRS, CDR2 YFSETQ. As DNA, the CDR3 is TGCGCCAGCAGCCGGGGACAGGGGGGCTACGAGCAGTACTTC. Amino acid sequence: CASSRGQGGYEQYF.

This clone was counted between two and nine times. The V gene is TRBV9, the J gene TRBJ1-1; the D is unclear. The CDR3 is 14 amino acids. CDR1 is SGDLS, CDR2 YYNGEE, per germline. Trimming removed 2 bases from V and 6 bases from J, with 14 bases in between. DNA for the CDR3: TGTGCCAGCAGCGTCGGAAGGGAGAGGGCTGAAGCTTTCTTT. Translation gives CASSVGRERAEAFF. The variable domain in full, completed from reference TRBV9 and TRBJ1-1, reads DSGVTQTPKHLITATGQRVTLRCSPRSGDLSVYWYQQSLDQGLQFLIQYYNGEERAKGNILERFSAQQFPDLHSELNLSSLELGDSALYFCASSVGRERAEAFFGQGTRLTVV.

The rearrangement uses TRBV6-6 and TRBJ1-1; 10 bases match TRBD1. CDR3 length equals 14 residues. Germline V gene data show CDR1 as MNHNY and CDR2 as SVGAGI (reference sequence). The V segment lost 6 bases and the J segment 4 bases; nucleotides outside the gene matches: 5. CDR3 residues: CASSQTGGGTEAFF. The CDR3 bases are TGTGCCAGCAGCCAGACAGGGGGCGGCACTGAAGCTTTCTTT.

The V call is TRBV5-1, the J call TRBJ2-1, with a possible D match to TRBD2 (6 bases). The CDR3 length is 16 residues. Trimming shortened V by 4 bases and J by 4 bases, and 18 bases separated the two germline ends. CDR1 is SGHRS and CDR2 is YFSETQ in the germline V gene. This chain's CDR3 is CASSPGYSGQYNEQFF. The DNA for the CDR3 is TGCGCCAGCAGCCCCGGCTACAGCGGGCAGTACAATGAGCAGTTCTTC.

The chain uses TRBV7-6 and TRBJ2-1, with D perhaps matching TRBD2 (6 bases). This CDR3 has 17 amino acids. Germline lookup yields CDR1 SGHVS and CDR2 FNYEAQ. V shed 1 base and J shed 6 bases, with 19 bases lying between them. The CDR3: CASSLVTPGLGFNEQFF. CDR3 coding DNA: TGTGCCAGCAGCTTAGTGACACCGGGACTGGGGTTCAATGAGCAGTTCTTC.

The chain is built from TRBV19 and TRBJ1-2, with D possibly TRBD1 on 6 matching bases. This CDR3 is built from 13 residues. Trimming removed 8 bases from V and 4 bases from J, with 14 bases in between. Germline assignment: CDR1 LNHDA and CDR2 SQIVND (reference sequence). The CDR3 coding sequence is TGTGCCAGTTTTCCCGGGACACCCTATGGCTACACCTTC. This encodes CASFPGTPYGYTF. Full variable domain (rest looked up from reference TRBV19 and TRBJ1-2): DGGITQSPKYLFRKEGQNVTLSCEQNLNHDAMYWYRQDPGQGLRLIYYSQIVNDFQKGDIAEGYSVSREKKESFPLTVTSAQKNPTAFYLCASFPGTPYGYTFGSGTRLTVV.

The rearrangement joins TRBV28 to TRBJ1-2; D unclear. There are 13 residues in the CDR3. Germline lookup yields CDR1 MDHEN and CDR2 SYDVKM. V dropped 4 bases and J dropped 7 bases, with 13 bases sitting between them. DNA of the CDR3: TGTGCCAGCAGTTACCGGGGAGCTGGTGGCTACACCTTC. This encodes CASSYRGAGGYTF.

The V call is TRBV27, the J call TRBJ1-6, with no clear D. CDR1 and CDR2 from the germline V gene are MNHEY and SMNVEV (reference sequence). V lost 6 bases, J lost 0 bases, and 18 bases lay in between. This CDR3 region has 18 residues. For the CDR3, the DNA is TGTGCCAGCAGCCCTTGGGTGGCCGGGAGCTCCTATAATTCACCCCTCCACTTT. Translated, it gives CASSPWVAGSSYNSPLHF.

The DNA for the CDR3 is TGTGCCAGTAGTAGTGGGGCATGGGACACTGAAGCTTTCTTT. This gives the protein CASSSGAWDTEAFF. The chain employs TRBV19 and TRBJ1-1, with D perhaps matching TRBD1 (5 bases). Germline lookup yields CDR1 LNHDA and CDR2 SQIVND (reference sequence). The V end lost 4 bases, the J end lost 3 bases, and 12 bases lay between the germline ends. The CDR3 is 14 amino acids.

The chain has TRBV7-8 and TRBJ2-5, with D perhaps given as TRBD1 or TRBD2 (5 bases each). The CDR3 runs to 14 residues. Deletions cut 4 bases from V and 3 bases from J, with 12 bases between. The germline V gene has CDR1 SGHVS and CDR2 FQNEAQ. CDR3 nucleotide sequence: TGTGCCAGCAGCTCATGGGACGTCAAAGAGACCCAGTACTTC. This gives the protein CASSSWDVKETQYF.

The V call is TRBV21-1, the J call TRBJ1-5. TRBV21-1 is classified as a pseudogene. The CDR3 length is 19 residues. DNA of the CDR3: TGTGCCAGCAGCAAAGACGGCCCCCATAGGTTATATAGCAATCAGCCCCAGCATTTT. It specifies CASSKDGPHRLYSNQPQHF.

V gene TRBV19 combines with J gene TRBJ2-2, with D unclear. Per germline, CDR1 LNHDA and CDR2 SQIVND (reference sequence). CDR3 length equals 13 residues. Trimming cost V 5 bases and J 5 bases, with 9 bases left between them. The CDR3 protein is CASSSTITGELFF. The CDR3 nucleotides are TGTGCCAGTAGTTCGACAATTACCGGGGAGCTGTTTTTT.

The rearrangement joins TRBV24-1 to TRBJ1-5, with 12 bases lining up with TRBD1. This CDR3 region has 14 residues. Germline CDR1 reads KGHDR; CDR2 reads SFDVKD. Germline trimming cut 7 bases from V and 4 bases from J; bases unmatched to any gene: 1. CDR3 nucleotides: TGTGCCACCAGGGGACAGGGGGCGAATCAGCCCCAGCATTTT. Translated: CATRGQGANQPQHF.

A note on this clone: Other DNA sequences in this sample translate to the same CDR3. The rearrangement uses TRBV18 and TRBJ1-3; perhaps TRBD1 as D (6 bases). Germline loops: CDR1 KGHSH, CDR2 LQKENI. Trimming pared 1 base from V and 2 bases from J, leaving 6 bases between. The CDR3 has 14 residues. CDR3 sequence reads: CASSPQGAGNTIYF. CDR3 sequence (DNA): TGTGCCAGCTCACCACAGGGGGCTGGAAACACCATATATTTT.

The V call is TRBV5-4, the J call TRBJ1-1, with D unclear. Looked up from germline, CDR1 is SGHNT and CDR2 is YYREEE (reference sequence). The CDR3 is made up of 13 amino acids. The V end was cut by 4 bases, the J end by 4 bases, with 11 bases between. CDR3 protein: CASSGGWGTEAFF. In nucleotides, the CDR3 is TGTGCCAGCAGCGGAGGTTGGGGCACTGAAGCTTTCTTT.

The V and J genes are TRBV6-4 and TRBJ2-7; 7 nucleotides match TRBD1. The CDR3 runs to 14 residues. V trimming: 5 bases; J trimming: 2 bases; junction bases outside the gene matches: 6. Germline V gene data show CDR1 as MRHNA and CDR2 as SNTAGT. CDR3 in amino acids: CASSPGGDAYEQYF. As DNA, the CDR3 is TGTGCCAGCAGTCCAGGGGGTGACGCCTACGAGCAGTACTTC.